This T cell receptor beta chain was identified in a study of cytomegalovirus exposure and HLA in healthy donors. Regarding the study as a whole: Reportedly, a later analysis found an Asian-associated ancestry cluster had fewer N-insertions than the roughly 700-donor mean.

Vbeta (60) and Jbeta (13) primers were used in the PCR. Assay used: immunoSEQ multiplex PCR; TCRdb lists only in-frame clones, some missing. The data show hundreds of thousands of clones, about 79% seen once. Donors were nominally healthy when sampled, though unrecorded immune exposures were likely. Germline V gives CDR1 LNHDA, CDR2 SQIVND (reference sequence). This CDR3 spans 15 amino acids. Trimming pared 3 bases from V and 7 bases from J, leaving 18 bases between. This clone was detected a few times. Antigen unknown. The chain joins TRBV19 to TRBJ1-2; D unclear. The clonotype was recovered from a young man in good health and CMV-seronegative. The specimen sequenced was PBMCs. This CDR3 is CASSIEGSGMAGYTF. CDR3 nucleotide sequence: TGTGCCAGTAGTATCGAAGGGTCCGGGATGGCTGGCTACACCTTC.